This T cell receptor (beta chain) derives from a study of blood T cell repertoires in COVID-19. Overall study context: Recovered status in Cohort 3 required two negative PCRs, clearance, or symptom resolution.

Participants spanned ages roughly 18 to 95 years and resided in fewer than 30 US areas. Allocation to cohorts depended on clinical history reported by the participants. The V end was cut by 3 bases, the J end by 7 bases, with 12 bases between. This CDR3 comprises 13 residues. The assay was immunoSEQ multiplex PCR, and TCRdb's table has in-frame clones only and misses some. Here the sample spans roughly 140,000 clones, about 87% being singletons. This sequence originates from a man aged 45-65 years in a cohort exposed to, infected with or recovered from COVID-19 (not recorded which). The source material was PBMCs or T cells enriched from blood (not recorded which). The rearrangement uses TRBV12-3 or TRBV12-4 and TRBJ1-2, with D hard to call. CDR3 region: CASSLGEVGGYTF. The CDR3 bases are TGTGCCAGCAGTTTGGGAGAGGTCGGTGGCTACACCTTC.